The clone carrying this TCR beta chain was picked up many times. This sample was taken from a study of metastatic and nonmetastatic thyroid tumors. Treatment of any kind had been given to no patient before thyroid surgery. Original processing methods: The study's classifier, a distant-metastasis tool for papillary thyroid cancer, was built using CDR3 differences across clinicopathological groups. TCRdb re-analyzed the PCR reads using MiXCR. It is TCRdb's table, rather than the study itself, that gives the V and J calls and clone size. The data contain about 33,000 clones, 9.5% to 14% of them singletons. Sequencing used blood. The TCR originated in a female donor with papillary thyroid cancer or a benign thyroid nodule (not recorded which). Some clones in this sample may be carry-over from other donors' samples.

CDR3 loop: CASSPDREGSDEKLFF. DNA for the CDR3: TGTGCCAGCAGTCCCGACAGGGAAGGTTCAGATGAAAAACTGTTTTTT. The genes are TRBV27 and TRBJ1-4; 7 bases are a match to TRBD1. Germline trimming cut 5 bases from V and 6 bases from J; bases unmatched to any gene: 12. The CDR3 has 16 amino acids. In germline, CDR1 is MNHEY, CDR2 SMNVEV (reference sequence).